These T cell receptor beta chains were read from a single sample in a study of T cell repertoires in cytomegalovirus infection. TCRdb itself ran the reads through MiXCR, one entry per CDR3 protein. The table has about 190,000 distinct CDR3 sequences, 28% seen once. Material: PBMCs. The receptors derive from a human donor in good health (CMV status not recorded). Some clones in this sample may be carry-over from other donors' samples. The CDR3 runs from the conserved cysteine through the conserved F or W. The D gene is left open where the match is weak. The size of a clone is reported for some rows only, either as once, few or many, or as a class for expanded clones.

>TRBJ2-6|16|NA|few|TRBV7-9
CASSQTAISGANVLTF
TGTGCCAGCAGTCAAACAGCGATCTCTGGGGCCAACGTCCTGACTTTC
>TRBJ2-7|13|NA|few|TRBV11-2
CASSTEATYEQYF
TGTGCCAGCAGCACCGAAGCGACCTACGAGCAGTACTTC
>TRBJ2-1|13|NA|few|TRBV29-1
CSVDGSTRDEQFF
TGCAGCGTTGATGGTAGCACGCGGGATGAGCAGTTCTTC
>TRBJ1-1|13|NA|NA|TRBV12-3/TRBV12-4
CASSRGQNTEAFF
TGTGCCAGCAGTCGGGGGCAGAACACTGAAGCTTTCTTT
>TRBJ2-7|17|TRBD1|NA|TRBV6-8
CASSPGTGLILSYEQYF
TGTGCCAGCAGTCCCGGGACAGGGCTTATACTTTCCTACGAGCAGTACTTC
>TRBJ1-1|13|NA|many|TRBV7-2
CASTDGPRTEAFF
TGTGCCAGCACCGACGGACCGCGAACTGAAGCTTTCTTT
>TRBJ1-1|13|NA|NA|TRBV6-5
CASPGGAHTEAFF
TGTGCCAGCCCGGGGGGGGCGCACACTGAAGCTTTCTTT
>TRBJ1-2|13|NA|NA|TRBV15
CATSPAGEDGYTF
TGTGCCACCAGCCCTGCGGGGGAGGATGGCTACACCTTC
>TRBJ2-1|14|NA|NA|TRBV12-3/TRBV12-4
CASNPGPLNNEQFF
TGTGCCAGCAATCCGGGCCCCCTCAACAATGAGCAGTTCTTC
>TRBJ1-1|14|NA|many|TRBV11-2
CASSLGEPRTEAFF
TGTGCCAGCAGCTTGGGCGAACCGAGGACTGAAGCTTTCTTT
>TRBJ1-4|12|NA|NA|TRBV29-1
CSVVTVNEKLFF
TGCAGCGTAGTAACAGTTAATGAAAAACTGTTTTTT
>TRBJ2-3|13|NA|many|TRBV7-2
CASSEGPGDTQYF
TGTGCCAGCAGCGAGGGACCCGGAGATACGCAGTATTTT
>TRBJ2-7|14|NA|NA|TRBV12-3/TRBV12-4
CASSLVGGAGEQYF
TGTGCCAGCAGTTTAGTCGGCGGGGCAGGCGAGCAGTACTTC
>TRBJ2-3|13|NA|few|TRBV7-2
CASSVDITDTQYF
TGTGCCAGCAGCGTGGACATCACAGATACGCAGTATTTT
>TRBJ1-6|19|NA|NA|TRBV4-1
CASSQDATRGSSYNSPLHF
TGCGCCAGCAGCCAAGATGCGACCAGGGGCAGCTCCTATAATTCACCCCTCCACTTT
>TRBJ2-2|16|NA|NA|TRBV30
CAWSVRDGRNTGELFF
TGTGCCTGGAGTGTCCGGGACGGCAGAAACACCGGGGAGCTGTTTTTT
>TRBJ1-5|15|NA|NA|TRBV5-1
CASSLDGRANQPQHF
TGCGCCAGCAGCTTGGATGGCAGGGCAAATCAGCCCCAGCATTTT
>TRBJ2-3|17|NA|many|TRBV7-2
CASSLEASRLKADTQYF
TGTGCCAGCAGCTTAGAAGCCAGCCGCCTTAAGGCAGATACGCAGTATTTT
>TRBJ1-1|19|TRBD1|NA|TRBV2
CASSEARTGGGGVNTEAFF
TGTGCCAGCAGTGAAGCTAGGACAGGAGGGGGGGGGGTGAACACTGAAGCTTTCTTT
>TRBJ1-1|15|NA|NA|TRBV7-8
CASSLVGGKNTEAFF
TGTGCCAGCAGCTTAGTTGGGGGGAAGAACACTGAAGCTTTCTTT
>TRBJ2-7|14|NA|NA|TRBV29-1
CSVEAGQSSYEQYF
TGCAGCGTTGAAGCAGGACAGAGCTCCTACGAGCAGTACTTC
>TRBJ1-1|16|NA|few|TRBV27
CASSSGANPAGLEAFF
TGTGCCAGCAGTTCCGGGGCCAACCCTGCTGGACTTGAAGCTTTCTTT
>TRBJ1-4|17|NA|once|TRBV7-9
CASSLAPGNAANEKLFF
TGTGCCAGCAGCTTAGCCCCAGGGAATGCGGCTAATGAAAAACTGTTTTTT
>TRBJ2-7|13|NA|few|TRBV28
CASIRPHSYEQYF
TGTGCCAGCATTCGACCGCACTCCTACGAGCAGTACTTC
>TRBJ2-1|17|TRBD2|NA|TRBV7-2
CASIRTRTSGFYNEQFF
TGTGCCAGCATCAGGACTAGAACTAGCGGGTTTTACAATGAGCAGTTCTTC
>TRBJ2-7|15|NA|few|TRBV29-1
CSVEGNRDTPYEQYF
TGCAGCGTTGAAGGGAACAGGGACACCCCCTACGAGCAGTACTTC
>TRBJ1-5|16|NA|NA|TRBV6-1
CASSPRGWGRDQPQHF
TGTGCCAGCAGTCCTCGAGGGTGGGGCAGGGATCAGCCCCAGCATTTT
>TRBJ2-1|18|TRBD2|NA|TRBV2
CASSFRLAGGPSGNEQFF
TGTGCCAGCAGCTTCCGACTAGCGGGGGGGCCATCGGGGAATGAGCAGTTCTTC